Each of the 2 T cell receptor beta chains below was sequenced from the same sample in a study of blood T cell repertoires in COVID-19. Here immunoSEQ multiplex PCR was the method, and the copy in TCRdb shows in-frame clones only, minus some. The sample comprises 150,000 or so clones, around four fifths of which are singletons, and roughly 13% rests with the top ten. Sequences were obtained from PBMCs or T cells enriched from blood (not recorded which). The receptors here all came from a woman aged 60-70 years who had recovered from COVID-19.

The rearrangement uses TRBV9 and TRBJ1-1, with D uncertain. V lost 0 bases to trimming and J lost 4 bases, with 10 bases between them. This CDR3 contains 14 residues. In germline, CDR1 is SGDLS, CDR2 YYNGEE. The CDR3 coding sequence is TGTGCCAGCAGCGTAGGCGCCTCTCGCACTGAAGCTTTCTTT. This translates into CASSVGASRTEAFF. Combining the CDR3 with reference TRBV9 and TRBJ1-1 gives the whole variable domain DSGVTQTPKHLITATGQRVTLRCSPRSGDLSVYWYQQSLDQGLQFLIQYYNGEERAKGNILERFSAQQFPDLHSELNLSSLELGDSALYFCASSVGASRTEAFFGQGTRLTVV.

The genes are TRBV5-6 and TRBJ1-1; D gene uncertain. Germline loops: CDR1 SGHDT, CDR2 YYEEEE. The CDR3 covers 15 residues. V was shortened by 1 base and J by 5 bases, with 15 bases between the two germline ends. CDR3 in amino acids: CASSLIWGRETEAFF. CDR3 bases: TGTGCCAGCAGCTTGATCTGGGGAAGGGAGACTGAAGCTTTCTTT.